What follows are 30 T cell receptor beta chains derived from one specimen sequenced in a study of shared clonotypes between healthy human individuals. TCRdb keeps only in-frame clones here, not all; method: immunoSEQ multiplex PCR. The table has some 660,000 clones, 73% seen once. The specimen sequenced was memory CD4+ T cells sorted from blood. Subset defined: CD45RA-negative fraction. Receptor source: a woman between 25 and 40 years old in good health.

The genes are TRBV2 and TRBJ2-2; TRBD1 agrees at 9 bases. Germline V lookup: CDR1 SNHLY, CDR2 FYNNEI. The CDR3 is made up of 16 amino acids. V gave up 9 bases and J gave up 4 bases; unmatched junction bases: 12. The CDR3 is CASTGQGYVRTGELFF. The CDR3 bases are TGTGCCAGTACGGGACAGGGTTACGTACGCACCGGGGAGCTGTTTTTT.

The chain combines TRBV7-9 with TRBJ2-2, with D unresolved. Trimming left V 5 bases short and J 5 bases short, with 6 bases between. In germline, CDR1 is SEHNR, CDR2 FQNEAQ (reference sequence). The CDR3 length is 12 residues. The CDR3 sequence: CASSIRTGELFF. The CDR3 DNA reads TGTGCCAGCAGCATTAGAACCGGGGAGCTGTTTTTT. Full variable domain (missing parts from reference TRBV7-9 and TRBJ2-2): DTGVSQNPRHKITKRGQNVTFRCDPISEHNRLYWYRQTLGQGPEFLTYFQNEAQLEKSRLLSDRFSAERPKGSFSTLEIQRTEQGDSAMYLCASSIRTGELFFGEGSRLTVL.

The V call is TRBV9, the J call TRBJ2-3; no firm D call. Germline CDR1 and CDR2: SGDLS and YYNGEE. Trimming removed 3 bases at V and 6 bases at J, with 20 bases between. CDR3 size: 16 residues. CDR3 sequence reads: CASSAGSRPRGDTQYF. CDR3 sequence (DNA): TGTGCCAGCAGCGCTGGGTCTAGACCGCGCGGTGATACGCAGTATTTT.

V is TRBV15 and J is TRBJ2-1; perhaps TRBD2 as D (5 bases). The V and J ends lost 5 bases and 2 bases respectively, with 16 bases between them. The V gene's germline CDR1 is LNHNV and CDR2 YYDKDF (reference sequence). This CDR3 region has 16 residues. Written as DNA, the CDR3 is TGTGCCACCAGCCGTTCGGGGTTAGCTCCCTACAATGAGCAGTTCTTC. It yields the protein CATSRSGLAPYNEQFF.

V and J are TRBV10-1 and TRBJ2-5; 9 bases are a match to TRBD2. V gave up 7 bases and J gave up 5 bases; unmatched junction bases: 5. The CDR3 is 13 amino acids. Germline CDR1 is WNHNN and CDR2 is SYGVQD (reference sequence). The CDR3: CASKAGGPETQYF. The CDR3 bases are TGCGCCAGCAAGGCGGGAGGGCCGGAGACCCAGTACTTC.

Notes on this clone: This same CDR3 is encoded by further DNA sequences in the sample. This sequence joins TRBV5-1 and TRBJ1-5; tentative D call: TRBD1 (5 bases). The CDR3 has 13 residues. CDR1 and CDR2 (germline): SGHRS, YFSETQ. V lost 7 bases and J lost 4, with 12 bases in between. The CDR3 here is CASRRAPNQPQHF. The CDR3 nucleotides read TGCGCCAGCCGCAGGGCCCCTAATCAGCCCCAGCATTTT.

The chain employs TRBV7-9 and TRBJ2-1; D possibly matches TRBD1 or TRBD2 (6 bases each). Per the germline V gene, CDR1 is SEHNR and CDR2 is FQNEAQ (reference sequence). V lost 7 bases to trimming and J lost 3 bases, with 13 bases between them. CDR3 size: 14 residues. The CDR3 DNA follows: TGTGCCAGCAACATGGGGGGCGACTACAATGAGCAGTTCTTC. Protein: CASNMGGDYNEQFF.

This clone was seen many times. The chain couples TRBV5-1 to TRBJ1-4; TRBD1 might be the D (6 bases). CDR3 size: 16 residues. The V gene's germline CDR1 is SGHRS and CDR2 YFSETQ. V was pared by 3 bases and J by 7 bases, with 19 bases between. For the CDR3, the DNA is TGCGCCAGCAGCTCGCTTGGTACAGGGTCGACTGAAAAACTGTTTTTT. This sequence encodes CASSSLGTGSTEKLFF. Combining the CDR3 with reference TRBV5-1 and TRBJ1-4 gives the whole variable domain KAGVTQTPRYLIKTRGQQVTLSCSPISGHRSVSWYQQTPGQGLQFLFEYFSETQRNKGNFPGRFSGRQFSNSRSEMNVSTLELGDSALYLCASSSLGTGSTEKLFFGSGTQLSVL.

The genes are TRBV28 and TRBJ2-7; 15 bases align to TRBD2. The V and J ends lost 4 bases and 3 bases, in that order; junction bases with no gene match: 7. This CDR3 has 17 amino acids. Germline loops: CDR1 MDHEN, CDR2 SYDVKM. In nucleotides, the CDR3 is TGTGCCAGCAGTTCCGCTTCGGGACTAGCGGGGGGCTACGAGCAGTACTTC. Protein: CASSSASGLAGGYEQYF.

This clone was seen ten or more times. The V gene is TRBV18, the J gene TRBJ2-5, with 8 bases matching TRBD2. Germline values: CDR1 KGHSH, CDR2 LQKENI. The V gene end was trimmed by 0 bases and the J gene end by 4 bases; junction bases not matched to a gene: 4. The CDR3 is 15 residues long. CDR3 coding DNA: TGTGCCAGCTCACCACCTAATCGGGAGGGAGAGACCCAGTACTTC. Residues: CASSPPNREGETQYF.

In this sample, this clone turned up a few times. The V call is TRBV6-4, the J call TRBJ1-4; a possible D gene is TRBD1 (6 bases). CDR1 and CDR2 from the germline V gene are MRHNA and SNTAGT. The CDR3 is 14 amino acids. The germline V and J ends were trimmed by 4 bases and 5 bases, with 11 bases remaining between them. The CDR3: CASSGRTENEKLFF. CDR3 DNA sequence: TGTGCCAGCAGTGGACGGACAGAAAATGAAAAACTGTTTTTT.

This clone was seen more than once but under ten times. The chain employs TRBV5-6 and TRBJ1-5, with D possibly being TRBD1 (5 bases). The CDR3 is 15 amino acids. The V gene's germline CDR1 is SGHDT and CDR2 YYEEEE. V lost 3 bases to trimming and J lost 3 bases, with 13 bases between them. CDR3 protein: CASSSKDRTNQPQHF. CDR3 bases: TGTGCCAGCAGCTCGAAAGACAGAACCAATCAGCCCCAGCATTTT.

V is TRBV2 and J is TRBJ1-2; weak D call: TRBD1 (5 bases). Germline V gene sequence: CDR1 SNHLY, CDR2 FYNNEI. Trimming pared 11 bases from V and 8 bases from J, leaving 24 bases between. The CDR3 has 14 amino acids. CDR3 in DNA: TGTGCCGGAACACACGACCTCGGGACTCGCGGCTACACCTTC. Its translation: CAGTHDLGTRGYTF.

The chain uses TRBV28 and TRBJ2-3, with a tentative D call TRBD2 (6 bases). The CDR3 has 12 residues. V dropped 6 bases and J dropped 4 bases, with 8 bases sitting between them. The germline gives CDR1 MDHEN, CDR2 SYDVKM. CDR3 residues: CASSWEADTQYF. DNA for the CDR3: TGTGCCAGCAGCTGGGAGGCAGATACGCAGTATTTT.

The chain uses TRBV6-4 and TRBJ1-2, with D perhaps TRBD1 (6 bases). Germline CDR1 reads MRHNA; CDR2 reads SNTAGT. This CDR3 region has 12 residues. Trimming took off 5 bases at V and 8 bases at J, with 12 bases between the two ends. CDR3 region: CASSYDRKGYTF. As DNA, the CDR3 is TGTGCCAGCAGTTACGACAGGAAGGGCTACACCTTC.

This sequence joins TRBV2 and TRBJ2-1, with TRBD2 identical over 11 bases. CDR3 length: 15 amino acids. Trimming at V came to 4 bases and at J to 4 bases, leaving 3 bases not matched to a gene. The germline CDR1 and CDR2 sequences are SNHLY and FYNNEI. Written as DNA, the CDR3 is TGTGCCAGCAGTGTAGCGGGAGGGACTTACAATGAGCAGTTCTTC. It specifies CASSVAGGTYNEQFF.

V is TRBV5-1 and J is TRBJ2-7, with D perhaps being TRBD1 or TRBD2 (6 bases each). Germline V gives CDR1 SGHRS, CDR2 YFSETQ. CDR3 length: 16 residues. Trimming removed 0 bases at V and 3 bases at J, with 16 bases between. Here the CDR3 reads CASSLAGAARNYEQYF. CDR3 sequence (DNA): TGCGCCAGCAGCTTGGCGGGGGCGGCCAGGAACTACGAGCAGTACTTC.

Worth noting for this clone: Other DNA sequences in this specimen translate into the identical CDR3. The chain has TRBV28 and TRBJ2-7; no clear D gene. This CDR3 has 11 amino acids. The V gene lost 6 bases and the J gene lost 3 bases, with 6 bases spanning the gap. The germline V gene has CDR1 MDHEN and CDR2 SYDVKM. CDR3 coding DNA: TGTGCCAGCAGGACACACTACGAGCAGTACTTC. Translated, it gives CASRTHYEQYF.

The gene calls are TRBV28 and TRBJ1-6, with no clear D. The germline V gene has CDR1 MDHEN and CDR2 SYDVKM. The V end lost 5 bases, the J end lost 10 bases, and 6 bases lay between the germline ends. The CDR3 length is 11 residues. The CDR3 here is CASSLGSPLHF. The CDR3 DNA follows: TGTGCCAGCAGTCTCGGCTCACCCCTCCACTTT.

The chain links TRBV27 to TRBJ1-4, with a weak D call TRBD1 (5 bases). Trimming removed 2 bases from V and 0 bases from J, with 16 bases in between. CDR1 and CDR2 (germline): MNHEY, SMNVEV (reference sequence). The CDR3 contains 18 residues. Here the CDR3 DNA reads TGTGCCAGCAGTTTAAGGGGCCCCCCCCTTGCAACTAATGAAAAACTGTTTTTT. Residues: CASSLRGPPLATNEKLFF.

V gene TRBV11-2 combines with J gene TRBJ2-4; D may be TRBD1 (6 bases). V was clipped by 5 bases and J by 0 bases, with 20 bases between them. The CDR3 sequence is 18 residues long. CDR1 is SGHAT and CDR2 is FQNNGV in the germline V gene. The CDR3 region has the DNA TGTGCCAGCAGCCCAAGATTTGGACAGTCCGAAGCCAAAAACATTCAGTACTTC. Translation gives CASSPRFGQSEAKNIQYF.

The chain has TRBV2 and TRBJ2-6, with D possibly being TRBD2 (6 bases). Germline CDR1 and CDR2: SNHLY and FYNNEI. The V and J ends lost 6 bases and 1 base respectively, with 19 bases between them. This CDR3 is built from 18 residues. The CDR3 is CASSRGTLSLSGANVLTF. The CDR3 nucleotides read TGTGCCAGCAGCCGCGGGACCCTGTCTTTGTCTGGGGCCAACGTCCTGACTTTC. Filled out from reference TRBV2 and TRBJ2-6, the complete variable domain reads EPEVTQTPSHQVTQMGQEVILRCVPISNHLYFYWYRQILGQKVEFLVSFYNNEISEKSEIFDDQFSVERPDGSNFTLKIRSTKLEDSAMYFCASSRGTLSLSGANVLTFGAGSRLTVL.

The CDR3 region is CASSGAGRGSKNIQYF. The CDR3, as DNA: TGTGCCAGCAGCGGGGCCGGTAGGGGATCCAAAAACATTCAGTACTTC. The gene calls are TRBV7-8 and TRBJ2-4; maybe TRBD1 (5 bases). Deletions cut 5 bases from V and 2 bases from J, with 16 bases between. This CDR3 comprises 16 residues. Germline assignment: CDR1 SGHVS and CDR2 FQNEAQ. The full variable domain, with the rest looked up from reference TRBV7-8 and TRBJ2-4, is GAGVSQSPRYKVAKRGQDVALRCDPISGHVSLFWYQQALGQGPEFLTYFQNEAQLDKSGLPSDRFFAERPEGSVSTLKIQRTQQEDSAVYLCASSGAGRGSKNIQYFGAGTRLSVL.

This chain's CDR3 is CASSPQGDYGYTF. The CDR3 DNA reads as TGCGCCAGCAGCCCACAGGGGGACTATGGCTACACCTTC. V usage is TRBV4-1 and J usage is TRBJ1-2; 8 bases are shared with TRBD1. CDR1 and CDR2 (germline): MGHRA, YSYEKL. V shed 4 bases and J 3 bases; nucleotides not matched to a gene: 1. The CDR3 is made up of 13 amino acids.

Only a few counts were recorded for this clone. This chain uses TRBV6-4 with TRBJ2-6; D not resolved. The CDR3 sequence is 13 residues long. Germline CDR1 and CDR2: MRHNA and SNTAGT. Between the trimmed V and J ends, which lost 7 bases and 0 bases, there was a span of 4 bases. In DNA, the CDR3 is TGTGCCAGCAAAAGCTCTGGGGCCAACGTCCTGACTTTC. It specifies CASKSSGANVLTF.

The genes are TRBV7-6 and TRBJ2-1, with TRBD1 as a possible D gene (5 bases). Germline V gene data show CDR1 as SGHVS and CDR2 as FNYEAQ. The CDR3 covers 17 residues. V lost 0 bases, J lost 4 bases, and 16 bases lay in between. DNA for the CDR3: TGTGCCAGCAGCTTAGCCTGGCAGGGAAGGGCTTACAATGAGCAGTTCTTC. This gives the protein CASSLAWQGRAYNEQFF.

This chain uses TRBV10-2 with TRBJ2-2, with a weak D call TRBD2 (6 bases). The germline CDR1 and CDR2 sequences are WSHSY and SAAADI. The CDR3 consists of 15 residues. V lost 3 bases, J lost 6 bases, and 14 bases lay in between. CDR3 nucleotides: TGCGCCAGCAGTGACAGGCCTTCGGGAGCCGGGGAGCTGTTTTTT. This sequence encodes CASSDRPSGAGELFF.

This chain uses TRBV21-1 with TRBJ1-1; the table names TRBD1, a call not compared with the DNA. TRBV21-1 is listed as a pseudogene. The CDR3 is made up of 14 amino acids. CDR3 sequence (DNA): TGTGCCAGCAGCACAACAGGGGGCGGAACTGAAGCTTTCTTT. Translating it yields CASSTTGGGTEAFF.

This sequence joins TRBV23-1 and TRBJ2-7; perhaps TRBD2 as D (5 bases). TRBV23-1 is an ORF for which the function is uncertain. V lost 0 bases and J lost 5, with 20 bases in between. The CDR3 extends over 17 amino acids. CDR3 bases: TGCGCCAGCAGTCAATCTTGGACTCGCCGCATCGGCCACGAGCAGTACTTC. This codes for CASSQSWTRRIGHEQYF.

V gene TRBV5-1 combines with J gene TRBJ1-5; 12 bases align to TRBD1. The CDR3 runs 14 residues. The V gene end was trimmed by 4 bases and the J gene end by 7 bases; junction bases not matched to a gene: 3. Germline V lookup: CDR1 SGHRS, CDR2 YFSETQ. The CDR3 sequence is CASSQGTGGQPQHF. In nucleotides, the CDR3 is TGCGCCAGCAGCCAGGGGACAGGGGGCCAGCCCCAGCATTTT.